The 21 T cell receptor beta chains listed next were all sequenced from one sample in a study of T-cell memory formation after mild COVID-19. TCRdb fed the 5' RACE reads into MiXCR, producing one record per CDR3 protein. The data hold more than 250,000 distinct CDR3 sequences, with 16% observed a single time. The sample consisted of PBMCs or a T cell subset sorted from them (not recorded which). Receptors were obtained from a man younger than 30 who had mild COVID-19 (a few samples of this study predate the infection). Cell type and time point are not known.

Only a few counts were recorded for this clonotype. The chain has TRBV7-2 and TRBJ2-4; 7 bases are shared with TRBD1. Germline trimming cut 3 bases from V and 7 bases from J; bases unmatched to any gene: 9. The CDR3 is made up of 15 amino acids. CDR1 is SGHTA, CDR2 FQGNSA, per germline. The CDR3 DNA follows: TGTGCCAGCAGCTTGGTCCGGCAGACAGGGAACATTCAGTACTTC. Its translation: CASSLVRQTGNIQYF.

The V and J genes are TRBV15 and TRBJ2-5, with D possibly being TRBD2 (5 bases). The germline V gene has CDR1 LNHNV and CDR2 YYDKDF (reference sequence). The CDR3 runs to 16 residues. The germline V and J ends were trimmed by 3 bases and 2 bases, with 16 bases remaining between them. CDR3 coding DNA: TGTGCCACCAGCAGGTTCGTGGCGGGCCTACAAGAGACCCAGTACTTC. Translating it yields CATSRFVAGLQETQYF.

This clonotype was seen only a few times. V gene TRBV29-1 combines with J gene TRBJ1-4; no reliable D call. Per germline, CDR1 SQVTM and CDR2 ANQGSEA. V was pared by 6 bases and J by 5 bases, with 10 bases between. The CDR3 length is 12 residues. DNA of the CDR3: TGCAGCGTGTCCACCCAAAATGAAAAACTGTTTTTT. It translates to CSVSTQNEKLFF.

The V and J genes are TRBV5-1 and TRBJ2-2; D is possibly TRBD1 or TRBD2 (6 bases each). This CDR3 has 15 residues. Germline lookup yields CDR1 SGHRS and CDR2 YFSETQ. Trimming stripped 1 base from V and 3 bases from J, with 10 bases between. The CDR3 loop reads CASSLIGGDTGELFF. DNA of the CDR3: TGCGCCAGCAGCTTGATCGGGGGCGACACCGGGGAGCTGTTTTTT. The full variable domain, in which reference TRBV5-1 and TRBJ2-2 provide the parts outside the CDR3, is KAGVTQTPRYLIKTRGQQVTLSCSPISGHRSVSWYQQTPGQGLQFLFEYFSETQRNKGNFPGRFSGRQFSNSRSEMNVSTLELGDSALYLCASSLIGGDTGELFFGEGSRLTVL.

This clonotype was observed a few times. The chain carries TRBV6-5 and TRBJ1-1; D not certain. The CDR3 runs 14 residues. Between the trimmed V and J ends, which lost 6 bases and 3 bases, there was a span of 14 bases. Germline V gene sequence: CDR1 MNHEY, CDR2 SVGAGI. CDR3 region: CASSPTRGYTEAFF. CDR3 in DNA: TGTGCCAGCAGCCCGACAAGAGGGTACACTGAAGCTTTCTTT.

The CDR3 region is CATSTLGVGPQSKTQYF. CDR3 coding DNA: TGTGCCACCAGCACCCTCGGCGTGGGACCACAGAGCAAGACCCAGTACTTC. The chain uses TRBV15 and TRBJ2-5; the D call may be TRBD1 or TRBD2 (5 bases each). There are 17 residues in the CDR3. Germline V lookup: CDR1 LNHNV, CDR2 YYDKDF (reference sequence). V shed 4 bases and J shed 6 bases, with 24 bases lying between them.

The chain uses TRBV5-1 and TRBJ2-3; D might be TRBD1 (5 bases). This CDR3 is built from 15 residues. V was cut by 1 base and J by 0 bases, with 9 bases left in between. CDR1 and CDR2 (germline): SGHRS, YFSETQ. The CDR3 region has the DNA TGCGCCAGCAGCTTGAACAGGATGAGCACAGATACGCAGTATTTT. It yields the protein CASSLNRMSTDTQYF.

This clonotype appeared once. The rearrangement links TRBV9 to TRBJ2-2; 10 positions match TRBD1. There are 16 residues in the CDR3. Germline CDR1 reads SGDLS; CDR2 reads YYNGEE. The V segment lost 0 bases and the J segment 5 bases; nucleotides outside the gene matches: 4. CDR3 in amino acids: CASSVGQGARTGELFF. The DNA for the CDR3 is TGTGCCAGCAGCGTAGGACAGGGGGCAAGAACCGGGGAGCTGTTTTTT.

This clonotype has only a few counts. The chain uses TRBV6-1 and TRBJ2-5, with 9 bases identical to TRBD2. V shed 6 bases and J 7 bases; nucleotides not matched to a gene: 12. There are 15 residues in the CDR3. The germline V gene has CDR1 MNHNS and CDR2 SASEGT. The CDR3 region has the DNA TGTGCCAGCAGCCCCGTAGCGGGGGCTGGTGGGACCCAGTACTTC. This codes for CASSPVAGAGGTQYF.

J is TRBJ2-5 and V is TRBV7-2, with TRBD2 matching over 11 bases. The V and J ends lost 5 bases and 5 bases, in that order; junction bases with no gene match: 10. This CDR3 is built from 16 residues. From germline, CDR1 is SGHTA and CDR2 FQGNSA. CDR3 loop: CASSTRLAGMGETQYF. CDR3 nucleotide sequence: TGTGCCAGCAGCACGAGACTAGCGGGGATGGGGGAGACCCAGTACTTC.

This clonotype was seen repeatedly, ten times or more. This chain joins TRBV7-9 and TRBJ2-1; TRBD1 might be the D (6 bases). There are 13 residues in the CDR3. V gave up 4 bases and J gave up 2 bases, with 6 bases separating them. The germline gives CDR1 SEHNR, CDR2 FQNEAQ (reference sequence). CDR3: CASSYRAYNEQFF. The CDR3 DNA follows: TGTGCCAGCAGCTACAGGGCCTACAATGAGCAGTTCTTC.

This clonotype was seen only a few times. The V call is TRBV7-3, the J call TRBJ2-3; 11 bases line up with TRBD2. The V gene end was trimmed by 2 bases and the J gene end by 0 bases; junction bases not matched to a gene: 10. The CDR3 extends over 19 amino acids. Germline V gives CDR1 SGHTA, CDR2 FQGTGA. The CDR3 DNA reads TGTGCCAGCAGCTTATCCCGGCCTAGCGGGGGGATAAGCACAGATACGCAGTATTTT. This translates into CASSLSRPSGGISTDTQYF. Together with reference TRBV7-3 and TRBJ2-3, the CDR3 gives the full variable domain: GAGVSQTPSNKVTEKGKYVELRCDPISGHTALYWYRQSLGQGPEFLIYFQGTGAADDSGLPNDRFFAVRPEGSVSTLKIQRTERGDSAVYLCASSLSRPSGGISTDTQYFGPGTRLTVL.

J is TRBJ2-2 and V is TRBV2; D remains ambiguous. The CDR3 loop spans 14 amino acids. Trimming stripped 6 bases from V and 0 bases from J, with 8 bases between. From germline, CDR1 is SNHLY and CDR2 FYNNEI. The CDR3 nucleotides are TGTGCCAGCAGGGCAGAACCGAACACCGGGGAGCTGTTTTTT. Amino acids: CASRAEPNTGELFF.

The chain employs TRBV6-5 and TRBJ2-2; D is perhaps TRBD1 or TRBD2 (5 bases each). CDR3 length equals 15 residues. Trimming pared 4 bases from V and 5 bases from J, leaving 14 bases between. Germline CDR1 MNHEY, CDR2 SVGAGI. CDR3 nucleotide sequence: TGTGCCAGCAGTTTAAGACAGCCGGGGACCGGGGAGCTGTTTTTT. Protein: CASSLRQPGTGELFF.

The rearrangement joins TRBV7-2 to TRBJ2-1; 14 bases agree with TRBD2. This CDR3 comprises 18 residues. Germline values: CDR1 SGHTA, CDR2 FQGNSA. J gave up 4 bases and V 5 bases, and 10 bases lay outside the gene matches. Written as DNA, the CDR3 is TGTGCCAGCAGCCCCCAGGGGACTAGCGGGGGCCGTTACAATGAGCAGTTCTTC. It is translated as CASSPQGTSGGRYNEQFF.

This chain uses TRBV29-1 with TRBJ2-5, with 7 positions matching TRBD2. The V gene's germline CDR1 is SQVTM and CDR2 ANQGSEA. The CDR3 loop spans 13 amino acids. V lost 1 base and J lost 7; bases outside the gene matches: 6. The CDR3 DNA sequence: TGCAGCGTTGAAGCCCTAGCGGTTGGGACCCAGTACTTC. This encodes CSVEALAVGTQYF.

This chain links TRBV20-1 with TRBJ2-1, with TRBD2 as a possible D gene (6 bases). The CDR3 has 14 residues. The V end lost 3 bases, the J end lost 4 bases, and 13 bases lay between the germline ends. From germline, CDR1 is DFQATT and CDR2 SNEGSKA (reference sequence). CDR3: CSASVLAKYNEQFF. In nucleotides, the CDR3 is TGCAGTGCTAGTGTCCTAGCGAAGTACAATGAGCAGTTCTTC.

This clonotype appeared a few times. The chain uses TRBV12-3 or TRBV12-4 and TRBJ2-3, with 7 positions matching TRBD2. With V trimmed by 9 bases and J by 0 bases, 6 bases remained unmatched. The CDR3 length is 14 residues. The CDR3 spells CASFSGFSTDTQYF. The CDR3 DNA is TGTGCCAGTTTTAGCGGGTTTAGCACAGATACGCAGTATTTT.

The DNA of the CDR3 is TGTGCCAGTCTAGTGAAGGCCTCCTACGAGCAGTACGTC. It specifies CASLVKASYEQYV. This chain connects TRBV12-3 or TRBV12-4 to TRBJ2-7, with D unclear. The CDR3 sequence is 13 residues long. The V and J ends lost 9 bases and 0 bases respectively, with 12 bases between them.

CDR3 sequence (DNA): TGTGCCAGCAGCCAAACTAGCGGGGGGGTCCAAGAGACCCAGTACTTC. Protein sequence: CASSQTSGGVQETQYF. This chain links TRBV4-2 with TRBJ2-5; 13 bases align to TRBD2. CDR1 is LGHNA and CDR2 is YNFKEQ in the germline V gene. The trim removed 2 bases at V and 1 base at J, leaving 1 base unmatched. The length of the CDR3 is 16 residues.

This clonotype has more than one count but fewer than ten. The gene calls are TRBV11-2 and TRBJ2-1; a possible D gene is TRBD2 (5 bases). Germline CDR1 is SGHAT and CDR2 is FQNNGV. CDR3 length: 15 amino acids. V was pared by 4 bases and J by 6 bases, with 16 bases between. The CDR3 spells CASSYLPAGGNEQFF. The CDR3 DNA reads TGTGCCAGCAGCTATCTTCCGGCAGGAGGCAATGAGCAGTTCTTC. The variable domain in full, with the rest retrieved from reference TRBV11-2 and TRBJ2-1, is EAGVAQSPRYKIIEKRQSVAFWCNPISGHATLYWYQQILGQGPKLLIQFQNNGVVDDSQLPKDRFSAERLKGVDSTLKIQPAKLEDSAVYLCASSYLPAGGNEQFFGPGTRLTVL.